The clone carrying this T cell receptor (beta chain) showed up many times. The antigen remains undetermined. Other DNA sequences in the sample encode the same CDR3. The data derive from a study of beta chain features in type 1 diabetes. Study-wide results and caveats: It was among patients, rather than healthy donors, that naive, central memory and Treg TCRB repertoires appeared more similar. Insertion counts at VDJ junctions were lower in type 1 diabetes patients, who also showed more deletions there. There was a moderate but significant shortening of TCRB CDR3s in all four CD4+ subsets of Type 1 diabetes patients.

There are 15 residues in the CDR3. The germline V gene encodes CDR1 MNHEY and CDR2 SMNVEV (reference sequence). V was shortened by 2 bases and J by 0 bases, with 8 bases between the two germline ends. It was via CD45RO/CCR7/CD25/CD127/CD95/CD27 that CD4+ naive, central memory, regulatory and stem cell-like memory cells were sorted. Reverse transcribing all isolated RNA meant expressed TCRB transcripts were sequenced. Clones were read by immunoSEQ multiplex PCR, and TCRdb kept only the in-frame ones, dropping some. The data hold 400,000 or so clones, with over 8.5% observed a single time. This sequence was found in a man under 40 with type 1 diabetes. The sample comprised central memory CD4+ T cells from blood. V gene TRBV27 combines with J gene TRBJ1-5; D unclear. The CDR3 DNA reads TGTGCCAGCAGTTTAGGCCCATATAGCAATCAGCCCCAGCATTTT. Protein sequence: CASSLGPYSNQPQHF.